Each of the 26 T cell receptor beta chains below was sequenced from the same sample in a study of T cells in Graves' hyperthyroidism and ophthalmopathy. Amplification of TCR beta CDR3 regions used RNA as the template. HTBI primers were employed in a first-round RT-PCR of the TCR CDR3. TCRdb re-derived calls from the multiplex PCR reads in MiXCR, one entry per CDR3 protein. This table holds about 680,000 distinct CDR3 sequences, roughly a third found once. Sequencing used blood. The source of these receptors is a middle-aged woman with Graves' hyperthyroidism.

This clonotype was counted ten times or more. V and J are TRBV20-1 and TRBJ2-5; the match to TRBD2 covers 7 bases. The CDR3 has 14 amino acids. Germline assignment: CDR1 DFQATT and CDR2 SNEGSKA (reference sequence). V was clipped by 1 base and J by 2 bases; unmatched bases: 4. The chain's CDR3 is CSARGLAVQETQYF. As DNA, the CDR3 is TGCAGTGCTAGAGGACTAGCAGTACAAGAGACCCAGTACTTC.

This chain links TRBV19 with TRBJ1-1; D might be TRBD1 (6 bases). Germline values: CDR1 LNHDA, CDR2 SQIVND (reference sequence). The CDR3 is 14 amino acids. V gave up 3 bases and J gave up 5 bases, with 13 bases separating them. CDR3 coding DNA: TGTGCCAGTAGTATTGGGGGGGCGGGAACTGAAGCTTTCTTT. This gives the protein CASSIGGAGTEAFF.

This clonotype was counted at least ten times. The chain carries TRBV6-5 and TRBJ1-1; no firm D call. V dropped 4 bases and J dropped 6 bases, with 9 bases sitting between them. In germline, CDR1 is MNHEY, CDR2 SVGAGI. The CDR3 is 12 residues long. The CDR3, as DNA: TGTGCCAGCAGTTCCTCGGCCGCTGAAGCTTTCTTT. Encoded protein: CASSSSAAEAFF.

This clonotype occurred many times. V and J are TRBV4-3 and TRBJ1-2, with D possibly being TRBD1 (6 bases). Trimming pared 4 bases from V and 7 bases from J, leaving 13 bases between. Germline V CDR1 and CDR2: LGHNA, YSLEER. CDR3 length: 13 residues. The chain's CDR3 is CASSPHEGGGYTF. In DNA form, the CDR3 reads TGCGCCAGCAGCCCCCACGAAGGGGGTGGCTACACCTTC.

The chain couples TRBV7-9 to TRBJ1-2; 10 bases match TRBD1. Germline-derived CDR1 and CDR2 are SEHNR and FQNEAQ (reference sequence). This CDR3 spans 17 amino acids. The V gene end was trimmed by 5 bases and the J gene end by 0 bases; junction bases not matched to a gene: 9. CDR3 DNA sequence: TGTGCCAGCAGCCACGGAAGGACAGGGGGAGCTAACTATGGCTACACCTTC. As protein: CASSHGRTGGANYGYTF.

The chain has TRBV11-2 and TRBJ2-5; a weak D match, TRBD2 (6 bases). The germline V gene has CDR1 SGHAT and CDR2 FQNNGV. Between the trimmed V and J ends, which lost 4 bases and 0 bases, there was a span of 12 bases. CDR3 length equals 15 residues. In nucleotides, the CDR3 is TGTGCCAGCAGCTCGGACTATTCCTACCAAGAGACCCAGTACTTC. Its protein product is CASSSDYSYQETQYF.

In the case of this clonotype: This sequence may be a read error, since a much larger clone differs from it by one base. As DNA, the CDR3 is TGCAGAGCTAACACAATCGGGGATTACGAGCAGTACTTC. This codes for CRANTIGDYEQYF. The J gene is TRBJ2-7, the V gene TRBV20-1; possible D gene TRBD2, 5 bases. Germline loops: CDR1 DFQATT, CDR2 SNEGSKA (reference sequence). This CDR3 comprises 13 residues.

The chain links TRBV6-5 to TRBJ2-6; D remains unclear. This CDR3 comprises 16 residues. From germline, CDR1 is MNHEY and CDR2 SVGAGI. V lost 4 bases and J 0 bases, leaving 10 bases between the germline ends. The CDR3 DNA is TGTGCCAGCAGTTTCGGGTGGAGCTCTGGGGCCAACGTCCTGACTTTC. Protein product: CASSFGWSSGANVLTF.

The CDR3, as DNA: TGCAGTGCTAGATTTAAAGGCGACGGGGAGCTGTTTTTT. It encodes CSARFKGDGELFF. The V call is TRBV20-1, the J call TRBJ2-2; D is unresolved. The V end was cut by 2 bases, the J end by 7 bases, with 11 bases between. The germline gives CDR1 DFQATT, CDR2 SNEGSKA (reference sequence). This CDR3 contains 13 residues.

The gene calls are TRBV2 and TRBJ2-7; D not resolved. Germline values: CDR1 SNHLY, CDR2 FYNNEI. The V end lost 6 bases, the J end lost 4 bases, and 16 bases lay between the germline ends. The CDR3 contains 14 residues. This CDR3 reads CASSPPFGSYEQYF. The DNA for the CDR3 is TGTGCCAGCAGCCCACCCTTCGGCAGTTACGAGCAGTACTTC.

V gene TRBV20-1 combines with J gene TRBJ2-7; 8 positions match TRBD2. TRBJ2-1 matches the DNA end more closely, so the J call is doubtful. Per the germline V gene, CDR1 is DFQATT and CDR2 is SNEGSKA (reference sequence). The CDR3 runs 16 residues. Here the CDR3 reads CSARGTRTSMYNEQFF. In DNA form, the CDR3 reads TGCAGTGCTAGAGGGACGAGGACTAGCATGTACAATGAGCAGTTCTTC.

The chain uses TRBV5-1 and TRBJ1-3; D is uncertain. The CDR3 has 16 amino acids. CDR1 and CDR2 (germline): SGHRS, YFSETQ. Trimming removed 4 bases at V and 4 bases at J, with 18 bases between. In DNA form, the CDR3 reads TGCGCCAGCAGCGCCGGACCGCCCGAAAACGGAAACACCATATATTTT. Translated, it gives CASSAGPPENGNTIYF.

CDR3: CSAPNPQGGGSWEAFF. The DNA of the CDR3 is TGCAGTGCTCCTAACCCTCAGGGAGGTGGTTCATGGGAAGCTTTCTTT. The V and J genes are TRBV20-1 and TRBJ1-1, with TRBD1 as a possible D gene (5 bases). The V gene lost 5 bases and the J gene lost 8 bases, with 27 bases spanning the gap. Germline lookup yields CDR1 DFQATT and CDR2 SNEGSKA (reference sequence). The CDR3 extends over 16 amino acids.

V usage is TRBV4-1 and J usage is TRBJ2-7, with 7 bases fitting TRBD1. CDR3 length: 14 residues. V trimming: 6 bases; J trimming: 3 bases; junction bases outside the gene matches: 8. The V gene's germline CDR1 is MGHRA and CDR2 YSYEKL. DNA for the CDR3: TGCGCCAGCAGACGGGACAGAAACTACTACGAGCAGTACTTC. Amino acids: CASRRDRNYYEQYF.

This clonotype was picked up a small number of times. The rearrangement uses TRBV5-1 and TRBJ1-1; D call uncertain. Trimming cost V 0 bases and J 7 bases, with 13 bases left between them. CDR3 length: 14 residues. CDR1 is SGHRS and CDR2 is YFSETQ in the germline V gene. CDR3 sequence (DNA): TGCGCCAGCAGCTTGGGGAAAAGGGAAGGTGAAGCTTTCTTT. Translating gives CASSLGKREGEAFF. Looking up the rest from reference TRBV5-1 and TRBJ1-1 gives the full variable domain: KAGVTQTPRYLIKTRGQQVTLSCSPISGHRSVSWYQQTPGQGLQFLFEYFSETQRNKGNFPGRFSGRQFSNSRSEMNVSTLELGDSALYLCASSLGKREGEAFFGQGTRLTVV.

The chain is built from TRBV6-5 and TRBJ1-2; D unresolved. Trimming took 0 bases from V and 4 from J, leaving 9 bases between them. Germline V CDR1 and CDR2: MNHEY, SVGAGI. The CDR3 is 14 residues long. The CDR3 here is CASSYSGTLYGYTF. For the CDR3, the DNA is TGTGCCAGCAGTTACTCGGGCACCCTCTATGGCTACACCTTC.

This clonotype was counted once. Here the CDR3 DNA reads TGTGCCAGCAGCCAAGCGGGACAGGGGGCGAGTTCTGGGGCCAACGTCCTGACTTTC. This gives the protein CASSQAGQGASSGANVLTF. The rearrangement joins TRBV10-3 to TRBJ2-6; 12 bases line up with TRBD1. This CDR3 region has 19 residues. Germline assignment: CDR1 ENHRY and CDR2 SYGVKD. J was trimmed by 1 base and V by 10 bases; bases with no gene match: 14.

In this sample, this clonotype turned up many times. The J gene is TRBJ1-1, the V gene TRBV2, with 8 bases matching TRBD1. CDR3 size: 15 residues. Trimming at V came to 6 bases and at J to 4 bases, leaving 10 bases not matched to a gene. Germline V gives CDR1 SNHLY, CDR2 FYNNEI. As DNA, the CDR3 is TGTGCCAGCAGAATGGACAGGGCCATACCCACTGAAGCTTTCTTT. Translated, it gives CASRMDRAIPTEAFF.

The rearrangement links TRBV3-1 to TRBJ1-1; 8 bases line up with TRBD1. V trimming: 5 bases; J trimming: 3 bases; junction bases outside the gene matches: 5. The germline V gene has CDR1 LGHDT and CDR2 YNNKEL (reference sequence). CDR3 size: 14 residues. The CDR3 loop reads CASSEPGQDTEAFF. The CDR3 nucleotides are TGTGCCAGCAGCGAGCCGGGACAGGACACTGAAGCTTTCTTT.

This clonotype appeared a few times. This chain links TRBV7-2 with TRBJ1-4; 9 nucleotides agree with TRBD1. The CDR3 runs to 15 residues. CDR1 is SGHTA and CDR2 is FQGNSA in the germline V gene. With 4 bases clipped from V and 8 bases from J, the junction kept 8 bases outside the gene matches. CDR3 in amino acids: CASSSTGGGGEKLFF. In nucleotides, the CDR3 is TGTGCCAGCAGCTCTACAGGGGGCGGAGGGGAAAAACTGTTTTTT.

This clonotype was detected many times. The genes are TRBV6-5 and TRBJ1-4, with 8 bases identical to TRBD1. The V gene's germline CDR1 is MNHEY and CDR2 SVGAGI. J gave up 8 bases and V 5 bases, and 1 base lay outside the gene matches. There are 12 residues in the CDR3. CDR3 in amino acids: CASSRTGEKLFF. In DNA, the CDR3 is TGTGCCAGCAGTCGGACAGGGGAAAAACTGTTTTTT.

The table lists this clonotype with a few counts. This chain connects TRBV19 to TRBJ2-5, with 10 bases fitting TRBD2. Trimming took 7 bases from V and 2 from J; bases not matched to a gene: 4. Germline V gives CDR1 LNHDA, CDR2 SQIVND (reference sequence). The CDR3 covers 14 residues. The CDR3: CASTSSGGQETQYF. CDR3 nucleotides: TGTGCCAGTACTTCTAGCGGGGGACAAGAGACCCAGTACTTC.

J is TRBJ2-7 and V is TRBV12-3 or TRBV12-4; D is possibly TRBD1 or TRBD2 (6 bases each). The CDR3 loop spans 14 amino acids. Trimming removed 5 bases at V and 5 bases at J, with 16 bases between. CDR3 sequence: CASSPRGGQNEQYF. DNA of the CDR3: TGTGCCAGCAGTCCACGAGGGGGGCAAAACGAGCAGTACTTC.

This clonotype was detected only a few times. The chain couples TRBV9 to TRBJ2-7; D unclear. The CDR3 runs to 13 residues. CDR1 and CDR2 (germline): SGDLS, YYNGEE. Between the trimmed V and J ends, which lost 4 bases and 3 bases, there was a span of 11 bases. The chain's CDR3 is CASSLRVGYEQYF. The CDR3 region has the DNA TGTGCCAGCAGCTTGCGCGTCGGCTACGAGCAGTACTTC.

This clonotype was recorded at least ten times. This chain connects TRBV5-4 to TRBJ1-5; a weak D match, TRBD1 (6 bases). This CDR3 has 15 amino acids. The V end lost 0 bases, the J end lost 4 bases, and 11 bases lay between the germline ends. CDR1 is SGHNT and CDR2 is YYREEE in the germline V gene (reference sequence). The chain's CDR3 is CASSLGGDRNQPQHF. CDR3 in DNA: TGTGCCAGCAGCTTGGGGGGAGACAGGAATCAGCCCCAGCATTTT. The complete variable domain, with remaining parts taken from reference TRBV5-4 and TRBJ1-5, reads ETGVTQSPTHLIKTRGQQVTLRCSSQSGHNTVSWYQQALGQGPQFIFQYYREEENGRGNFPPRFSGLQFPNYSSELNVNALELDDSALYLCASSLGGDRNQPQHFGDGTRLSIL.

This clonotype was seen at least ten times. The chain is built from TRBV7-6 and TRBJ1-2; 7 nucleotides line up with TRBD1. Germline CDR1 SGHVS, CDR2 FNYEAQ. CDR3 size: 15 residues. V trimming: 1 base; J trimming: 4 bases; junction bases outside the gene matches: 6. CDR3 coding DNA: TGTGCCAGCAGCTTAGGGCAGGGGGACGGCTATGGCTACACCTTC. The encoded protein is CASSLGQGDGYGYTF.